Presented here are 9 T cell receptor beta chains from one specimen sequenced in a study of blood T cell repertoires in COVID-19. Produced via immunoSEQ multiplex PCR; TCRdb's table is partial and in-frame only. The table lists 110,000 or so clones, approximately 81% of them singletons, with 13% in the top ten. Specimen: peripheral blood. The receptors stem from a human donor in a cohort sampled during active COVID-19.

The chain's CDR3 is CASRNTGGNEQFF. The CDR3 DNA is TGTGCCAGCAGGAACACGGGGGGGAATGAGCAGTTCTTC. This chain links TRBV5-6 with TRBJ2-1, with 8 bases identical to TRBD2. J gave up 7 bases and V 5 bases, and 5 bases lay outside the gene matches. This CDR3 comprises 13 residues. From germline, CDR1 is SGHDT and CDR2 YYEEEE.

The chain combines TRBV19 with TRBJ2-2; 8 bases align to TRBD2. This CDR3 has 16 amino acids. The V segment lost 5 bases and the J segment 4 bases; nucleotides outside the gene matches: 9. Germline lookup yields CDR1 LNHDA and CDR2 SQIVND (reference sequence). The CDR3, as DNA: TGTGCCAGTAGTCCTCGGACTAGCCGGGGCACCGGGGAGCTGTTTTTT. It is translated as CASSPRTSRGTGELFF.

The chain couples TRBV28 to TRBJ1-4; tentatively, D is TRBD1 (5 bases). Germline values: CDR1 MDHEN, CDR2 SYDVKM. Trimming pared 5 bases from V and 4 bases from J, leaving 11 bases between. There are 14 residues in the CDR3. The CDR3 DNA is TGTGCCAGCAGTGCAACCCAGGGTAATGAAAAACTGTTTTTT. The encoded protein is CASSATQGNEKLFF.

This chain joins TRBV27 and TRBJ1-5; possible D gene TRBD1, 5 bases. Germline CDR1 reads MNHEY; CDR2 reads SMNVEV (reference sequence). Trimming took off 8 bases at V and 0 bases at J, with 14 bases between the two ends. CDR3 length: 15 amino acids. The chain's CDR3 is CASARRQYSNQPQHF. CDR3 sequence (DNA): TGTGCCAGCGCGCGTCGACAGTATAGCAATCAGCCCCAGCATTTT.

The chain recombines TRBV6-5 with TRBJ1-1; 12 positions agree with TRBD1. Germline CDR1 MNHEY, CDR2 SVGAGI. The CDR3 length is 15 residues. J was trimmed by 5 bases and V by 7 bases; bases with no gene match: 8. CDR3 protein: CASITRDRGQTEAFF. The DNA of the CDR3 is TGTGCCAGCATCACCCGGGACAGGGGGCAAACTGAAGCTTTCTTT.

The gene calls are TRBV28 and TRBJ1-5, with D possibly matching TRBD1 (5 bases). This CDR3 contains 18 residues. CDR1 MDHEN and CDR2 SYDVKM come from the germline V gene. Trimming removed 5 bases from V and 4 bases from J, with 24 bases in between. The CDR3 sequence: CASSTSFQGVLRNQPQHF. CDR3 DNA sequence: TGTGCCAGCAGTACCTCTTTCCAAGGGGTACTGCGGAATCAGCCCCAGCATTTT.

A single count supports this clone. V usage is TRBV11-3 and J usage is TRBJ2-3; tentative D call: TRBD1 (6 bases). Per germline, CDR1 SGHNT and CDR2 YENEEA. The CDR3 has 13 residues. V was clipped by 11 bases and J by 2 bases, with 14 bases between them. CDR3 sequence (DNA): TGTGCCTCAAAAGACAGGTTCACAGATACGCAGTATTTT. It translates to CASKDRFTDTQYF.

The CDR3 nucleotides are TGTGCCACCAGCAGGGGGGGCAATCAGCCCCAGCATTTT. Amino acids: CATSRGGNQPQHF. The V gene is TRBV24-1, the J gene TRBJ1-5; 7 positions match TRBD1. With 7 bases clipped from V and 2 bases from J, the junction kept 1 base outside the gene matches. CDR3 length equals 13 residues. Germline V gives CDR1 KGHDR, CDR2 SFDVKD.

The chain uses TRBV3-1 (or the pseudogene TRBV3-2) and TRBJ1-6; no reliable D call. V lost 0 bases and J lost 9, with 9 bases in between. The germline CDR1 and CDR2 sequences are LGHDT and YNNKEL (reference sequence). This CDR3 has 14 residues. Here the CDR3 reads CASSQDRSGSPLHF. CDR3 DNA: TGTGCCAGCAGCCAAGACAGGTCAGGTTCACCCCTCCACTTT.